This T cell receptor (beta chain) came from a study of shared clonotypes between healthy human individuals (dated by TCRdb to about 2020). Context from the whole study: Three men and a couple of women, aged 18 to 49 years, made up the cohort. To increase sequencing depth and limit assay-specific biases, TCR repertoire library preparation and sequencing were carried out by different laboratories using diverse techniques. Per donor, three plates each were used for CD4 naive and CD4 memory, two for CD8 naive, and one for CD8 memory. Per donor, leukapheresis produced somewhere between about 0.85 and 10 billion PBMCs. Blood TCR repertoires of five healthy adults were deeply sequenced to estimate repertoire size and the extent of clonotype sharing between individuals.

Using the deep immunoSEQ assay, multiplex PCR amplified TCR CDR3 regions from genomic DNA. For each cell subset, the extracted genomic DNA was distributed evenly across all wells of several immunoSEQ 96-well plates, and each plate served as one replicate. For sorted subsets, each replicate PCR was loaded with roughly 0.2 ug genomic DNA, equivalent to 30,000 or so T cell genomes. The purified libraries were quantified using a Qubit 3.0 fluorometer, sized with a Bioanalyzer 2100, and then quantified again using the KAPA Library Quantification kit. Each immunoSEQ 96-well plate was sequenced on its own single-read 150-cycle Illumina NextSeq 550 flow cell. In the authors' own workflow: The immunoSEQ output contained only junctional sequences without quality scores, so filtering could not match that applied to full-length reads. To assign V/J genes and CDR3, sequences were annotated using PyIR, a Python wrapper for IgBLAST v1.9, with IMGT germline references. Reads with weak V/J assignments (E-value above 1e-6), missing CDR3, stop codons, out-of-frame junctions, or ambiguous translated residues were removed. V3J clonotypes were defined by identical inferred V gene, J gene, and CDR3 amino acid sequence. Percentage overlap between repertoires was calculated by dividing the number of shared unique clonotypes by the size of the smaller repertoire. Three approaches were used to assess repertoire richness: RTK rarefaction, the Chao1 estimator, and Recon v2.1 estimates of unobserved clonotypes. Generation probabilities for all TCRbeta clonotypes obtained by the gDNA method from a few donors were computed using OLGA. As stored in TCRdb, this immuneACCESS dataset retains in-frame rearrangements with V and J assigned. A fraction of the clones does not appear; measured against another copy, unresolved V genes explain less than half of the discrepancy, and the remainder lacks a known reason. V, J and clone size derive from that table, while D and trimming were established from the DNA sequence. Across this sample there are 980,000 or so clones, with 76% seen only once. The top ten constitute over 1.3% of the sample.

V and J lose 2 bases and 12 bases, and a span of 13 bases separates them. Reading the germline V gene gives CDR1 KGHSH and CDR2 LQKENI. Taken from cysteine to phenylalanine, the CDR3 has 12 residues. The sequence is cut down to CDR3 DNA, 36 bases in frame from base 1. General findings and caveats noted by the study authors: Compared with non-shared clonotypes, clonotypes shared by all four sorted-subset donors had higher generation probabilities. The small number of donors limited the genetic and exposure-history diversity represented. Estimated clonotype richness was generally larger for naive than for memory subsets. Based on pairwise subsampling, the degree of clonotype sharing among donors was expected to be affected by sequencing depth. Sampling was restricted to blood, and TCR repertoires in tissue are likely to differ from TCR repertoires in blood. Approximately 5% of naive CD4, roughly 3.5% of naive CD8, approximately 2% of memory CD4, and about 0.4% of memory CD8 clonotypes were shared across several donors. Even with the large sequencing depth, rarefaction of the sorted-subset datasets indicated that sequencing was incomplete.

Of note for this clone: Its antigen remains undetermined. The sample holds no much larger clone one base away, and base qualities are not on file.

The donors were healthy, HIV-negative adults who had no recently reported acute infections or vaccinations. All donors were Caucasian adults living in Nashville, Tennessee, USA. CD4+ T cells were enriched by magnetic negative selection; naive cells were then positively selected on CD45RA, and the negative fraction formed the memory subset. Blood was obtained by leukapheresis, after which PBMCs were separated by Ficoll-Histopaque density gradient centrifugation and cryopreserved in liquid nitrogen vapor phase. Analytical flow cytometry was used to check the purity and quantity of every magnetically sorted T cell population. Each sorted fraction had its genomic DNA isolated and then quantified by UV absorbance on a Nanodrop 2000c.

The receptor's source is a young man in good health. In this chain, TRBV18 is recombined with TRBJ1-1; no D gene is confidently identified. The sample taken for sequencing was memory CD4+ T cells sorted from blood. This sample's cell subset or site label indicates: CD45RA-negative fraction. In nucleotides, the sequence is TGTGCCAGCTCACCAGCGGCCTACCCACCTTTCTTT. Translated, this is CASSPAAYPPFF. This CDR3, with the reference TRBV18 and TRBJ1-1 proteins standing in past its ends, gives the full variable domain NAGVMQNPRHLVRRRGQEARLRCSPMKGHSHVYWYRQLPEEGLKFMVYLQKENIIDESGMPKERFSAEFPKEGPSILRIQQVVRGDSAAYFCASSPAAYPPFFGQGTRLTVV.